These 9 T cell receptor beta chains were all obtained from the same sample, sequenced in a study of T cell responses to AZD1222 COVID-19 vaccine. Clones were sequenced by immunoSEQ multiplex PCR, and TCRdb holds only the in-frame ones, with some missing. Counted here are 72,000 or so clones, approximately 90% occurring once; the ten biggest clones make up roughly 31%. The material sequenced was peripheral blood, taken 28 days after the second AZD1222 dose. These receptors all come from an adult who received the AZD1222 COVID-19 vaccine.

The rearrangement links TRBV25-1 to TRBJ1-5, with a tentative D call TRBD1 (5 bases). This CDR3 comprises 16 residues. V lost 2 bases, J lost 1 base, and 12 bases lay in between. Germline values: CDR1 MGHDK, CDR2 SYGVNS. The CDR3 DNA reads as TGTGCCAGCAGTGAAGGTACGGGGGACAGCAATCAGCCCCAGCATTTT. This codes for CASSEGTGDSNQPQHF.

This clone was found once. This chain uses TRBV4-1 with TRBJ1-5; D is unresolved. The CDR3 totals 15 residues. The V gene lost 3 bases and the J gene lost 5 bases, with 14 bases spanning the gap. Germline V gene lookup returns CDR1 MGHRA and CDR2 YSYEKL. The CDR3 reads CASSHEGRRDQPQHF. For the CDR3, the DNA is TGCGCCAGCAGCCATGAGGGCCGCCGAGATCAGCCCCAGCATTTT.

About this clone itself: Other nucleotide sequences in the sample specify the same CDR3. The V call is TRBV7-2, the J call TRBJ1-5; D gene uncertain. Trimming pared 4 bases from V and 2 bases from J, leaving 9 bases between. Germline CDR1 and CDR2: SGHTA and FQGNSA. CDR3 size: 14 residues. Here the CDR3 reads CASSSREGNQPQHF. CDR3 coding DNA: TGTGCCAGCAGCTCCCGGGAAGGCAATCAGCCCCAGCATTTT.

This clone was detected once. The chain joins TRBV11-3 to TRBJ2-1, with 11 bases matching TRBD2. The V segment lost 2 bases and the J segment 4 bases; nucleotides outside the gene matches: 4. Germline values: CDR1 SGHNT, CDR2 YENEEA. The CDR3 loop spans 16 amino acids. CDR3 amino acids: CASSLRLAGGYNEQFF. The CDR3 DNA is TGTGCCAGCAGCTTACGGCTAGCGGGAGGATACAATGAGCAGTTCTTC.

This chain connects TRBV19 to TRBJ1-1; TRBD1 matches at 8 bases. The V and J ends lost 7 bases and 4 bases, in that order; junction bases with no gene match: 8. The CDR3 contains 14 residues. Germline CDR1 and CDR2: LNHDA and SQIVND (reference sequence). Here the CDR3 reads CASNPQGGFTEAFF. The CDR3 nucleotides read TGTGCCAGTAACCCACAGGGGGGGTTCACTGAAGCTTTCTTT.

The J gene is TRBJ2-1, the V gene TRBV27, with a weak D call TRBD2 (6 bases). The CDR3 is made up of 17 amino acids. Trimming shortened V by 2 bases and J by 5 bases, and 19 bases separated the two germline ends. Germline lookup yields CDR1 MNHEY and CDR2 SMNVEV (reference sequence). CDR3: CASSLGSSARPNNEQFF. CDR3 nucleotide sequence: TGTGCCAGCAGTTTAGGATCTAGCGCGAGACCAAACAATGAGCAGTTCTTC.

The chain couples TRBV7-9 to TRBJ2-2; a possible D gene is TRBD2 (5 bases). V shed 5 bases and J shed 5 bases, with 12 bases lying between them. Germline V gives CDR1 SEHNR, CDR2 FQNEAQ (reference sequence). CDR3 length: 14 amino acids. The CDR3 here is CASSASGATGELFF. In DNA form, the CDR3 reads TGTGCCAGCAGCGCCAGCGGTGCGACCGGGGAGCTGTTTTTT.

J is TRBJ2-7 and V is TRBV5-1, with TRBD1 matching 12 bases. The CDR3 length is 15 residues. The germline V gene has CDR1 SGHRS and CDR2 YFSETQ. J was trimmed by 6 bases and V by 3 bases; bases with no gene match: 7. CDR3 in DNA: TGCGCCAGCAGCTCTCGGGGACAGGGGGCGGGCGAGCAGTACTTC. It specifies CASSSRGQGAGEQYF.

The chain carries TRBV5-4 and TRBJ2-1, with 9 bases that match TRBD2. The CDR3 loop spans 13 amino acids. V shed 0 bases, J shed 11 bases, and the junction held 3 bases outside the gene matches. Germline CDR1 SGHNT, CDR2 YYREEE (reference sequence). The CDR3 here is CASSLGAGGQQFF. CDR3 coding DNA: TGTGCCAGCAGCTTGGGAGCGGGAGGACAGCAGTTCTTC.